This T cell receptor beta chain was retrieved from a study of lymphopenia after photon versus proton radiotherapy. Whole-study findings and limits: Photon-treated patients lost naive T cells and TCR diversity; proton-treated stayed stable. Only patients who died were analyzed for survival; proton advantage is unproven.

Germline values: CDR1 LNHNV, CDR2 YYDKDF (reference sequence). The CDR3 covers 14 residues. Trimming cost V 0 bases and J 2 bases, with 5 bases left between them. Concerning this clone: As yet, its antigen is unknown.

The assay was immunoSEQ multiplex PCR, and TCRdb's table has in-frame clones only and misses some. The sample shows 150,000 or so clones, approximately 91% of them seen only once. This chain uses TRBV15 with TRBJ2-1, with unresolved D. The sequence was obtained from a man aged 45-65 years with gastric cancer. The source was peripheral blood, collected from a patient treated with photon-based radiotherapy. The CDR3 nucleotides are TGTGCCACCAGCAGAGAAACTGCCTACAATGAGCAGTTCTTC. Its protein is CATSRETAYNEQFF.